Listed below are T cell receptor beta chains from one sample, sequenced in a study of T cell repertoires in cytomegalovirus infection. TCRdb called the reads again in MiXCR, with one record for every CDR3 protein. The data hold around 78,000 distinct CDR3 sequences, with about 24% observed a single time. Their specific antigens are unknown. Sequenced material: CD8+ T cells from cultured PBMCs, taken from culture after CMV antigen stimulation. All receptors derive from a human donor in good health (CMV status not recorded). Some clones in this sample may be carry-over from other donors' samples. Each CDR3 is given with its conserved first and last residue.

v_gene	j_gene	CDR3aa
TRBV9	TRBJ1-4	CASSAETGGTNEKLFF
TRBV19	TRBJ2-7	CASSMARDTHYEQYF
TRBV10-2	TRBJ2-3	CASSESQGNTDTQYF
TRBV20-1	TRBJ1-1	CSATHLFRQGNTEAFF
TRBV7-9	TRBJ2-7	CASSPPGPPEQYF
TRBV7-9	TRBJ2-6	CASRDTSSGANVLTF
TRBV15	TRBJ2-1	CATSSLAGGRGNEQFF
TRBV11-2	TRBJ1-1	CASSHITVNTEAFF
TRBV6-1	TRBJ2-3	CASSHGGTGGPTDTQYF
TRBV19	TRBJ2-5	CASSSRVRETQYF
TRBV19	TRBJ2-3	CAIGGPDGSSTDTQYF
TRBV10-1	TRBJ2-7	CASSEGTGNAYEQYF
TRBV29-1	TRBJ1-2	CSVDRRGVYGYTF
TRBV27	TRBJ2-7	CASSLGGWDYEQYF
TRBV27	TRBJ1-2	CASSLRVSLYGYTF
TRBV27	TRBJ1-6	CASSYSQNSPLHF
TRBV5-5	TRBJ1-6	CASSLAQSTYNSPLHF
TRBV29-1	TRBJ1-2	CSVERTGYGYTF
TRBV4-3	TRBJ1-2	CASSQGVFGGYTF
TRBV27	TRBJ1-4	CASSLGGKKLFF
TRBV5-4	TRBJ2-2	CASSVGAGELFF
TRBV10-3	TRBJ2-3	CAISNYIRRERTDTQYF
TRBV5-6	TRBJ2-1	CASNPGTARGEQFF
TRBV6-6	TRBJ2-7	CASSSPPPGEQYF
TRBV6-2/TRBV6-3	TRBJ1-1	CASSWVGGEAFF
TRBV5-5	TRBJ1-1	CASSLGQNEAFF
TRBV7-9	TRBJ2-7	CASSHDYEQYF
TRBV6-6	TRBJ2-3	CASDPRLAQLSQEGTDTQYF
TRBV7-8	TRBJ2-1	CASSTPAELAGSGTYNEQFF
TRBV6-5	TRBJ1-6	CASRPGRRSYNSPLHF
TRBV2	TRBJ2-5	CASWEDKETQYF
TRBV5-3	TRBJ2-2	CASSLGGGTWTTGELFF
TRBV7-2	TRBJ1-6	CASSLQGGPWSPLHF
TRBV27	TRBJ2-1	CASSLSNSDNEQFF
TRBV12-3/TRBV12-4	TRBJ2-7	CASSFLGLAAYEQYF
TRBV5-6	TRBJ2-7	CASSQGQNEQYF
TRBV19	TRBJ1-5	CASRVEGQGAGTSNQPQHF
TRBV28	TRBJ2-3	CASSLYGMGAGEGDTQYF
TRBV12-3/TRBV12-4	TRBJ2-2	CASSAWDRGRTGELFF
TRBV6-2/TRBV6-3	TRBJ1-5	CASRYSGVPQHF
TRBV7-9	TRBJ1-2	CASSLATARDGFRGYTF
TRBV12-3/TRBV12-4	TRBJ2-2	CASSRQSNTGELFF
TRBV6-5	TRBJ2-5	CASKEAGAQETQYF
TRBV6-1	TRBJ2-2	CASSLPDTNTGELFF
TRBV9	TRBJ2-1	CASSFKRDYNEQFF
TRBV28	TRBJ1-1	CASSLGTGGLDTEAFF
TRBV4-1	TRBJ1-2	CASSQDAGTGLNYGYTF
TRBV27	TRBJ1-4	CASSFTNEKLFF
TRBV6-6	TRBJ1-5	CASSYDPQGVGEPQHF
TRBV30	TRBJ2-7	CAWTPGPKEQYF
TRBV20-1	TRBJ2-6	CSAREPGANVLTF
TRBV24-1	TRBJ2-1	CATSDRQGVEQFF
TRBV5-1	TRBJ1-1	CASSPGQGGYRTEAFF
TRBV11-3	TRBJ1-1	CASRRALGAEAFF
TRBV6-5	TRBJ2-5	CASSYSGGYQETQYF
TRBV12-3/TRBV12-4	TRBJ2-3	CASSFASGSTDTQYF